This TCR beta chain was sequenced in a study of post-analysis software for immune sequencing data (dated by TCRdb to the mid-2010s). Regarding the complete study: The recorded disease courses included relapsing-remitting, secondary progressive and progressive-relapsing multiple sclerosis, and some patients had no subtype annotation. The patient repertoires were compared against approximately eleven previously published healthy control repertoires obtained from donors aged roughly 6 to 26 years. A subset of samples was prepared in parallel using single-end sample barcoding, then pooled and co-amplified after Illumina adapter ligation.

The method behind the library was PCR. The sample was run on an Illumina HiSeq 2500. To reduce PCR and sequencing biases, unique molecular identifiers were incorporated into the TCR beta cDNA libraries. Every 1 to 10 million input T cells yielded 500,000 or so cDNA molecules, meaning each molecule approximated one T cell. The same protocol used for the earlier healthy control dataset was applied to prepare and sequence the patient libraries. Within a given batch, samples were prepared together, multiplexed and sequenced on the same HiSeq lane. As for the original processing: Raw barcoded reads were processed with MIGEC, and single-read molecular identifier groups were discarded before consensus assembly and CDR3 extraction. VDJtools was used for post-analysis of the clonotype tables, and diversity was normalized by down-sampling every dataset to the size of the smallest sample. In repertoire overlap clustering, CDR3 amino acid sequences, but not nucleotide sequences, were matched to correct batch-related cross-sample contamination. TCRdb reworked the public reads: Q25 trimming with fastp, MiXCR clone assembly, productive beta chains retained. Each CDR3 protein appears once, grouped with its most common genes and DNA. The V and J calls follow TCRdb's processing rather than the paper's. The sample contains under 650,000 distinct CDR3 sequences, roughly 40% of them found a single time. The ten largest clones capture over 1.5% of the sample.

Notes on this clonotype: The antigen this receptor binds is unknown. Base qualities are not recorded, but no much larger clone differs from it by a single base.

To demonstrate the VDJtools post-analysis software, TCR beta repertoires were profiled from the peripheral blood of about 14 young patients with multiple sclerosis. The multiple sclerosis patients were children and adolescents between roughly 6 and 17 years of age. Here is what the overall study found, with its caveats: The control group was slightly older than the multiple sclerosis patient group. Patients showed significantly higher frequencies than controls for a handful of TRBV segments, among them TRBV5-6, TRBV5-1 and TRBV20-1. Normalized Chao1 diversity was significantly lower in multiple sclerosis patients than controls, suggesting substantial peripheral T-cell clonal expansion. Strong co-clustering of samples prepared in the same batch was shown by direct clustering with F measure, prompting a batch-effect correction.

The CDR3 has 13 amino acids, counting the end cysteine and phenylalanine. The read is trimmed to its CDR3 DNA, 39 bases read in frame from base 1. CDR1 and CDR2, looked up from the germline V gene (reference sequence), are MNHNY and SVGAGI. Trimming removed 6 bases from V and 3 bases from J, leaving 11 bases between the germline ends. The source of this sequence is a girl between 5 and 17 years old with multiple sclerosis. Material for sequencing was blood. Here the chain combines TRBV6-6 and TRBJ2-5; the D gene is possibly TRBD1, with 6 bases matching. The CDR3 region: CASRRDTEETQYF. The nucleotide sequence reads TGTGCCAGCAGGAGGGACACCGAAGAGACCCAGTACTTC.